This TCR beta chain was sequenced during a study of shared clonotypes between healthy human individuals. The wider study: Each donor had three CD4 naive, three CD4 memory, two CD8 naive and one CD8 memory plate. The study's findings and limits: Since donors were few, the genetic and exposure-history diversity represented was limited. Naive subsets tended to show greater estimated richness than memory subsets.

Positively selected for CCR7, the CD45RO-negative cells used as naive CD8 cells excluded terminally differentiated effector memory CD45RA+ cells. Sequencing was performed with immunoSEQ multiplex PCR; in TCRdb, only in-frame clones are kept and a portion is missing. This table has roughly 1,800,000 clones, roughly 94% appearing once. The V gene lost 0 bases and the J gene lost 2 bases, with 7 bases spanning the gap. Germline assignment: CDR1 SGHVT and CDR2 SQSDAQ. The CDR3 is 14 amino acids. With regard to this clone: Antigen: not known.

The chain employs TRBV7-4 and TRBJ1-2; no reliable D call. This TCR was sampled from a man younger than 30 in good health. Sequencing input: naive CD8+ T cells sorted from blood. The CDR3 is CASSLARGNYGYTF. The CDR3 DNA reads TGTGCCAGCAGCTTAGCACGCGGGAACTATGGCTACACCTTC.